The sequence of this T cell receptor beta chain was determined in a study of blood T cells in healthy people across ages. Notes on the study in general: Researchers deemed the diversity estimates from one million T cells underestimates. Long-lived donors carried more naive CD4+ cells and greater diversity than aged donors.

A J-beta primer mix and a sample-barcoded 5' primer were used in a second PCR of roughly 7 to 12 cycles. Using its own MiXCR run on the 5' RACE reads, TCRdb lists one record per CDR3 protein. The sample gives 1.5 million to 2 million distinct CDR3 sequences, 30% to 40% of which show up once; approximately 11% is in the top ten. The germline V gene encodes CDR1 SEHNR and CDR2 FQNEAQ (reference sequence). The V gene lost 5 bases and the J gene lost 4 bases, with 14 bases spanning the gap. CDR3 size: 15 residues. Worth noting for this clonotype: Its antigen is unknown.

This receptor was taken from a woman aged 25 to 45 in good health. This chain joins TRBV7-9 and TRBJ2-2; D possibly corresponds to TRBD2 (5 bases). Sequenced: blood. The chain's CDR3 is CASSALGEPTGELFF. The CDR3 bases are TGTGCCAGCAGCGCCCTTGGGGAGCCCACCGGGGAGCTGTTTTTT.